This TCR beta chain stems from a study of post-analysis software for immune sequencing data. Study in general: Disease trajectories encompassed relapsing-remitting, secondary progressive and progressive-relapsing multiple sclerosis. Overall study results and limits: TRBV5-6, TRBV5-1 and TRBV20-1 were among several TRBV segments more frequent in patients than controls. Comparison with controls showed significantly lower normalized Chao1 diversity in multiple sclerosis patients. The authors found that F measure strongly co-clustered same-batch samples.

The library was made from cDNA and included unique molecular identifiers. Out of about 1 to 11 million T cells, roughly 0.5 million cDNA molecules were generated. TCRdb itself ran the PCR reads through MiXCR, one entry per CDR3 protein. There are just over 250,000 distinct CDR3 sequences in the sample; 36% occur only once, and around 5% lies in the top ten. The CDR3 totals 17 residues. The germline gives CDR1 SEHNR, CDR2 FQNEAQ (reference sequence). In regard to this clonotype: Its matching antigen is unknown. Relative to the germline gene, one junction end is altered; a read error may explain this.

This chain uses TRBV7-9 with TRBJ1-5; no firm D call. Input material: blood. This sequence was found in a girl aged 10-17 years with multiple sclerosis. The CDR3 loop reads CASSLDGSGHSNQPQHF. The CDR3 DNA sequence: TGTGCCAGCAGTTTAGACGGGTCAGGCCATAGCAATCAGCCCCAGCATTTT.